This TCR beta chain was found in a study of T-cell reconstitution after alpha-beta-depleted transplantation in children. Study-level points and caveats: The origin of high day-60 TCRbeta diversity in some patients lay in surviving recipient T cells and thymic progenitors. In patients about two months after transplant, alpha-beta T cells reportedly arose from several hundred expanded graft clones. Most T-cell counts and diversity one year after the transplant came from T cells that were newly produced.

The CDR3 has 18 residues. Germline values: CDR1 LGHNA, CDR2 YNFKEQ. Trimming removed 1 base from V and 5 bases from J; junction bases left unmatched: 9. This clonotype was recorded many times. Antigen unknown. For TCRbeta, the library was prepared with unique molecular identifiers. Each CDR3 protein is one row after TCRdb ran MiXCR on the PCR reads. The sample records some 200,000 distinct CDR3 sequences, around 7.7% being singletons. The source material was PBMCs, mostly from graft donor cells, sampled 360 days after TCRalphabeta/CD19-depleted stem cell transplant. The TCR was taken from a male patient aged 2-9 years who had a stem cell transplant for acute myeloid leukemia, so the T cells may come from the graft donor. V usage is TRBV4-2 and J usage is TRBJ2-3; 13 bases fit TRBD2. Written as DNA, the CDR3 is TGTGCCAGCAGCCAAGCGATCGGACTAGCGGGAGCGGTAGATACGCAGTATTTT. Encoded protein: CASSQAIGLAGAVDTQYF.